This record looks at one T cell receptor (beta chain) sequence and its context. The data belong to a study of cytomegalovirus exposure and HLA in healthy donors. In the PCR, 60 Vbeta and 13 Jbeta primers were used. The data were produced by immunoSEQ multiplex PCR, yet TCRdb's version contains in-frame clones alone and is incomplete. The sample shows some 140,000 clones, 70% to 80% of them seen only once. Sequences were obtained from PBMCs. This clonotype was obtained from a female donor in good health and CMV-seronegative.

The DNA of the CDR3 is TGTGCCAGTAGTAAGCAGGGGCCCTATGGCTACACCTTC. Residues: CASSKQGPYGYTF. The chain links TRBV19 to TRBJ1-2; weak D call: TRBD1 (6 bases). The CDR3 length is 13 residues. Deletions cut 4 bases from V and 4 bases from J, with 10 bases between. Germline assignment: CDR1 LNHDA and CDR2 SQIVND (reference sequence).